This TCR beta chain appears in the sequencing data of a study of cytomegalovirus exposure and HLA in healthy donors. Study-level background: 81% of 350 to 400 genotyped donors fell in the Caucasian-associated ancestry cluster.

Germline loops: CDR1 MNHNY, CDR2 SVGAGI (reference sequence). Trimming stripped 0 bases from V and 6 bases from J, with 14 bases between. The CDR3 runs to 16 residues. With 60 Vbeta and 13 Jbeta primers, the PCR was carried out. The assay was immunoSEQ multiplex PCR, and TCRdb's table has in-frame clones only and misses some. Altogether about 72,000 clones are present, approximately 80% being singletons, with the ten largest covering nearly 3.5%. Sequenced material: PBMCs. This receptor was obtained from a man aged 40-49 years in good health and CMV-seronegative. The V and J genes are TRBV6-6 and TRBJ2-2; no reliable D call. The CDR3 protein is CASSYSNRQLSGELFF. CDR3 in DNA: TGTGCCAGCAGTTACTCGAACCGTCAGTTGTCCGGGGAGCTGTTTTTT.